The sequence of this T cell receptor beta chain was determined in a study of blood T cell repertoires in COVID-19. Study-level information: COVID-19 samples, acute and convalescent, were from the United States, Italy and Spain. PBMCs, B-cell-depleted T cells, or T cells were the source of the cDNA or gDNA that made up the material.

Participants' reported clinical history set cohort assignment. Assay: immunoSEQ multiplex PCR; the TCRdb copy retains only in-frame clones and omits some. The sample carries roughly 250,000 clones, about 89% recorded once. Sequenced: PBMCs or T cells enriched from blood (not recorded which). The sequence came from a man between 35 and 55 years old who had recovered from COVID-19.

The CDR3 coding sequence is TGTGCCAGCAGCTTAGGTGCAGCGGGGGGGCTGGATACGCAGTATTTT. The encoded protein is CASSLGAAGGLDTQYF. The genes are TRBV7-6 and TRBJ2-3, with 10 bases that match TRBD2. The CDR3 consists of 16 residues. The V segment lost 1 base and the J segment 6 bases; nucleotides outside the gene matches: 7. The germline CDR1 and CDR2 sequences are SGHVS and FNYEAQ.